In this sample, the clone carrying this T cell receptor (beta chain) turned up many times. The target antigen is unknown. One entry per CDR3 protein results from TCRdb running MiXCR on the RT-PCR reads. The sample yields hundreds of thousands of distinct CDR3 sequences, approximately 9.9% seen once. This sample was taken from a study of response to subunit inactivated influenza vaccine. Study findings and constraints: With each seasonal influenza vaccination, the authors suggested, few new T cells are recruited.

The CDR3 loop spans 17 amino acids. Germline V gene data show CDR1 as DFQATT and CDR2 as SNEGSKA (reference sequence). Trimming took 0 bases from V and 5 from J; bases not matched to a gene: 13. Sequenced material: PBMCs from blood, taken roughly 45 days after vaccination. The source is a man aged 50 to 60 who received an inactivated influenza vaccine. V is TRBV20-1 and J is TRBJ2-1; 7 bases are a match to TRBD1. CDR3 protein: CSARDYRGPLLNNEQFF. The CDR3 nucleotides are TGCAGTGCTAGAGATTACAGGGGTCCCCTATTGAACAATGAGCAGTTCTTC.